The present entry profiles one T cell receptor (beta chain) with its context. This sample was included in a study of blood T cell repertoires in COVID-19. Those designated as exposed participants met a COVID-19 case within 2 weeks before study entry. The CDR3 has 16 amino acids. CDR1 SGHRS and CDR2 YFSETQ come from the germline V gene. V lost 0 bases, J lost 1 base, and 11 bases lay in between. Some clones are missing from TCRdb's copy, which holds only in-frame ones; the method was immunoSEQ multiplex PCR. The profile shows roughly 150,000 clones, approximately 83% of them singletons. Specimen: PBMCs or T cells enriched from blood (not recorded which). The V gene is TRBV5-1, the J gene TRBJ1-3; no clear D. This sequence originates from an older man who had been exposed to COVID-19. For the CDR3, the DNA is TGCGCCAGCAGCTTGGTCGCAGGTGGATCTGGAAACACCATATATTTT. Translating gives CASSLVAGGSGNTIYF.